The 21 T cell receptor beta chains reported below all come from one sample, sequenced in a study of OX40 agonist ivuxolimab in advanced cancers. Repertoires were generated with immunoSEQ multiplex PCR, while TCRdb's copy carries only in-frame clones and drops some. Here the sample spans 15,000 to 20,000 clones, approximately 79% being singletons. The starting material was CD4+ or CD8+ T cells sorted from blood, obtained in a trial of the OX40 agonist ivuxolimab. These TCRs come from an adult with an advanced solid tumor such as melanoma, head and neck, liver or kidney cancer.

This clone was detected only once. The J gene is TRBJ2-3, the V gene TRBV2; TRBD2 matches 12 bases. Germline assignment: CDR1 SNHLY and CDR2 FYNNEI. With 2 bases clipped from V and 4 bases from J, the junction kept 4 bases outside the gene matches. This CDR3 has 16 amino acids. The CDR3 protein is CASSEWLAGGSDTQYF. Written as DNA, the CDR3 is TGTGCCAGCAGTGAATGGCTAGCGGGAGGGTCAGATACGCAGTATTTT.

The gene calls are TRBV11-1 and TRBJ1-1; 7 nucleotides align to TRBD1. In germline, CDR1 is SGHAT, CDR2 FQDESV (reference sequence). V shed 5 bases and J 0 bases; nucleotides not matched to a gene: 12. The length of the CDR3 is 17 residues. CDR3 sequence (DNA): TGTGCCAGCAGCCCCAAGGGACAGCTCCTGATGAACACTGAAGCTTTCTTT. It encodes CASSPKGQLLMNTEAFF.

The chain joins TRBV7-8 to TRBJ2-5, with 8 bases matching TRBD2. Germline loops: CDR1 SGHVS, CDR2 FQNEAQ. V gave up 2 bases and J gave up 4 bases; unmatched junction bases: 6. The CDR3 contains 15 residues. CDR3 nucleotides: TGTGCCAGCAGCTTAAGGGCCCTAGCGGGAGAGACCCAGTACTTC. Residues: CASSLRALAGETQYF.

The chain combines TRBV6-4 with TRBJ1-1, with D perhaps matching TRBD1 (5 bases). Trimming took off 3 bases at V and 3 bases at J, with 11 bases between the two ends. CDR1 MRHNA and CDR2 SNTAGT come from the germline V gene. This CDR3 is 14 amino acids long. CDR3 in amino acids: CASSEQGGYTEAFF. Here the CDR3 DNA reads TGTGCCAGCAGTGAGCAGGGAGGGTACACTGAAGCTTTCTTT.

This clone was counted a single time. The gene calls are TRBV5-1 and TRBJ2-2, with TRBD2 as a possible D gene (6 bases). CDR3 length equals 16 residues. Germline-derived CDR1 and CDR2 are SGHRS and YFSETQ. The V and J ends lost 0 bases and 0 bases respectively, with 9 bases between them. CDR3 nucleotide sequence: TGCGCCAGCAGCTTGGATGGACTAACGAACACCGGGGAGCTGTTTTTT. Translating it yields CASSLDGLTNTGELFF.

The count of this clone is one. J is TRBJ1-1 and V is TRBV6-5, with a possible D match to TRBD1 (5 bases). Deletions cut 3 bases from V and 5 bases from J, with 13 bases between. The CDR3 is 14 amino acids. In germline, CDR1 is MNHEY, CDR2 SVGAGI. The CDR3 sequence: CASSYFQGGTEAFF. The CDR3 nucleotides read TGTGCCAGCAGTTATTTCCAGGGAGGGACTGAAGCTTTCTTT.

The chain uses TRBV6-8 and TRBJ1-5; possible D gene TRBD1, 5 bases. Germline V gene lookup returns CDR1 MNHGY and CDR2 SAAAGT. The CDR3 length is 17 residues. V was clipped by 2 bases and J by 0 bases, with 14 bases between them. CDR3 residues: CASSYPGGNYSNQPQHF. For the CDR3, the DNA is TGTGCCAGCAGTTACCCCGGGGGGAACTATAGCAATCAGCCCCAGCATTTT.

This rearrangement joins TRBV4-2 to TRBJ2-7; weak D call: TRBD2 (5 bases). Trimming pared 0 bases from V and 6 bases from J, leaving 9 bases between. The CDR3 contains 13 residues. From germline, CDR1 is LGHNA and CDR2 YNFKEQ. The CDR3 sequence is CASSQDIGGEQYF. CDR3 bases: TGTGCCAGCAGCCAAGATATAGGAGGCGAGCAGTACTTC.

The V call is TRBV5-4, the J call TRBJ2-3; D gene ambiguous. The CDR3 is 13 amino acids. Germline lookup yields CDR1 SGHNT and CDR2 YYREEE (reference sequence). Trimming took 3 bases from V and 6 from J, leaving 11 bases between them. CDR3 amino acids: CASSSPLSDTQYF. In DNA, the CDR3 is TGTGCCAGCAGCTCCCCCCTGTCGGATACGCAGTATTTT.

This clone was found once. V usage is TRBV5-1 and J usage is TRBJ1-1; 7 nucleotides align to TRBD1. J lost 1 base, V lost 0 bases, and 0 bases had no gene match. Germline-derived CDR1 and CDR2 are SGHRS and YFSETQ. The CDR3 is 14 residues long. The CDR3 nucleotides read TGCGCCAGCAGCTTGGAGGGGGCGAACACTGAAGCTTTCTTT. It translates to CASSLEGANTEAFF.

CDR3 bases: TGTGCCAGCAGTAGAAAGGATCAGCCCCAGCATTTT. It encodes CASSRKDQPQHF. The chain joins TRBV7-8 to TRBJ1-5; D is undetermined. The CDR3 is 12 residues long. Trimming left V 6 bases short and J 5 bases short, with 8 bases between. Looked up from germline, CDR1 is SGHVS and CDR2 is FQNEAQ.

The chain couples TRBV10-3 to TRBJ2-5; 7 bases match TRBD1. Germline CDR1 and CDR2: ENHRY and SYGVKD. The CDR3 extends over 14 amino acids. Trimming cost V 10 bases and J 2 bases; bases outside gene matches: 10. CDR3 nucleotides: TGTGCCACAGGGGGAAGGGGGACACAAGAGACCCAGTACTTC. As protein: CATGGRGTQETQYF.

The chain combines TRBV25-1 with TRBJ2-1, with TRBD2 as a possible D gene (7 bases). The CDR3 has 15 residues. V shed 5 bases and J shed 7 bases, with 18 bases lying between them. Germline-derived CDR1 and CDR2 are MGHDK and SYGVNS. CDR3 DNA sequence: TGTGCCAGCAGTTTTACGGGGGCGGGGGTGAATGAGCAGTTCTTC. Its protein product is CASSFTGAGVNEQFF.

This clone appeared once. J is TRBJ2-7 and V is TRBV4-1; 11 nucleotides agree with TRBD2. Germline V CDR1 and CDR2: MGHRA, YSYEKL. This CDR3 spans 17 amino acids. The trim removed 6 bases at V and 7 bases at J, leaving 17 bases unmatched. Here the CDR3 DNA reads TGCGCCAGCAGTCGGCTAGCGGGGGGTCTTGGGACGCGGGAGCAGTACTTC. Amino acid sequence: CASSRLAGGLGTREQYF.

V gene TRBV7-9 combines with J gene TRBJ1-2; the match to TRBD1 covers 7 bases. The CDR3 length is 16 residues. Germline V gives CDR1 SEHNR, CDR2 FQNEAQ (reference sequence). V shed 2 bases and J 0 bases; nucleotides not matched to a gene: 6. In DNA form, the CDR3 reads TGTGCCAGCAGCTTAAGACAGGGATATTCTAACTATGGCTACACCTTC. Its protein is CASSLRQGYSNYGYTF.

The chain recombines TRBV28 with TRBJ2-1; 9 positions match TRBD1. CDR1 is MDHEN and CDR2 is SYDVKM in the germline V gene. With V trimmed by 1 base and J by 7 bases, 14 bases remained unmatched. This CDR3 is 18 amino acids long. The CDR3 sequence is CASSLFWPDRGRQNEQFF. The CDR3 nucleotides are TGTGCCAGCAGTTTATTTTGGCCGGACAGGGGACGACAAAATGAGCAGTTCTTC. Supplemented by reference TRBV28 and TRBJ2-1, the full variable domain reads DVKVTQSSRYLVKRTGEKVFLECVQDMDHENMFWYRQDPGLGLRLIYFSYDVKMKEKGDIPEGYSVSREKKERFSLILESASTNQTSMYLCASSLFWPDRGRQNEQFFGPGTRLTVL.

The table lists this clone with a few counts. The chain combines TRBV7-4 with TRBJ2-7; 10 nucleotides align to TRBD2. V lost 3 bases, J lost 2 bases, and 13 bases stayed unmatched. The CDR3 has 18 amino acids. In germline, CDR1 is SGHVT, CDR2 SQSDAQ. Written as DNA, the CDR3 is TGTGCCAGCAGCTTTCGAGATCCAGCGGGAGGGCCTACCTACGAGCAGTACTTC. This encodes CASSFRDPAGGPTYEQYF. Full variable domain (outside the CDR3, taken from reference TRBV7-4 and TRBJ2-7): GAGVSQSPRYKVAKRGRDVALRCDSISGHVTLYWYRQTLGQGSEVLTYSQSDAQRDKSGRPSGRFSAERPERSVSTLKIQRTEQGDSAVYLCASSFRDPAGGPTYEQYFGPGTRLTVT.

The chain is built from TRBV7-6 and TRBJ2-3, with unresolved D. CDR1 and CDR2 from the germline V gene are SGHVS and FNYEAQ. This CDR3 has 14 residues. Trimming shortened V by 3 bases and J by 4 bases, and 11 bases separated the two germline ends. The CDR3 nucleotides are TGTGCCAGCAGCTTTAGTCTTGGGGCAGATACGCAGTATTTT. It yields the protein CASSFSLGADTQYF.

This clone was seen a few times. The rearrangement joins TRBV6-1 to TRBJ2-1; D remains unclear. Germline V lookup: CDR1 MNHNS, CDR2 SASEGT. Between the trimmed V and J ends, which lost 5 bases and 10 bases, there was a span of 15 bases. The CDR3 has 13 residues. The CDR3 sequence is CASSSSFAREQFF. The CDR3 DNA reads as TGTGCCAGCAGTTCCTCCTTCGCACGGGAGCAGTTCTTC.

This clone appeared a few times. The V call is TRBV10-3, the J call TRBJ2-1; perhaps TRBD2 as D (6 bases). The germline V gene encodes CDR1 ENHRY and CDR2 SYGVKD. Deletions cut 8 bases from V and 6 bases from J, with 17 bases between. The CDR3 covers 14 residues. As DNA, the CDR3 is TGTGCCATCGGCCTCGGAGGGGTAGGCAATGAGCAGTTCTTC. This translates into CAIGLGGVGNEQFF.

This clone was seen a few times. The genes are TRBV7-6 and TRBJ1-1, with D possibly matching TRBD1 (6 bases). Germline V gives CDR1 SGHVS, CDR2 FNYEAQ. Trimming pared 4 bases from V and 10 bases from J, leaving 19 bases between. The length of the CDR3 is 14 residues. The CDR3 region is CASSSDGVGQRAFF. CDR3 DNA sequence: TGTGCCAGCAGCTCGGACGGTGTCGGACAGAGAGCTTTCTTT.